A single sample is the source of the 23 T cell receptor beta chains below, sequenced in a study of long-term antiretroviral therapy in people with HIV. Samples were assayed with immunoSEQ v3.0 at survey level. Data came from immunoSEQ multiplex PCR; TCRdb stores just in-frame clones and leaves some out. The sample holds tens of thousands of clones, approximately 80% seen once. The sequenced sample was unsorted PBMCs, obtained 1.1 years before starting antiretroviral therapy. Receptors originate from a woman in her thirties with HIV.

CDR3: CASSPPVGQGGQETQYF. The CDR3 region has the DNA TGTGCCAGCTCACCACCGGTCGGACAGGGGGGGCAAGAGACCCAGTACTTC. The chain carries TRBV18 and TRBJ2-5, with 10 bases matching TRBD1. The V gene's germline CDR1 is KGHSH and CDR2 LQKENI. J was trimmed by 2 bases and V by 0 bases; bases with no gene match: 6. There are 17 residues in the CDR3.

The CDR3 DNA reads as TGTGCCAGCAGCTTTTGGGGGAGCAGCTCCTACAATGAGCAGTTCTTC. This gives the protein CASSFWGSSSYNEQFF. This chain uses TRBV7-9 with TRBJ2-1, with D possibly called TRBD1 or TRBD2 (5 bases each). The V gene lost 3 bases and the J gene lost 0 bases, with 12 bases spanning the gap. The CDR3 totals 16 residues. Germline V gene sequence: CDR1 SEHNR, CDR2 FQNEAQ (reference sequence).

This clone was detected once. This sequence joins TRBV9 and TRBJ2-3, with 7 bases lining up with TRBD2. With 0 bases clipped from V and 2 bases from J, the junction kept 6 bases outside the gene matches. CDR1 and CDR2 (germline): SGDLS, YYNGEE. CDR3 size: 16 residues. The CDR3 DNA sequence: TGTGCCAGCAGCGTAGCTGGGCGGGGGTTCACAGATACGCAGTATTTT. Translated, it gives CASSVAGRGFTDTQYF.

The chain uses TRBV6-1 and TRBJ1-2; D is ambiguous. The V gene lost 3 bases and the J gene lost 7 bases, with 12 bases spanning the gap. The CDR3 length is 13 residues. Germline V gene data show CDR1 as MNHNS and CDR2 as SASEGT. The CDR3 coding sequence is TGTGCCAGCAGTGATCCGATTACGGGTGGCTACACCTTC. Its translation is CASSDPITGGYTF.

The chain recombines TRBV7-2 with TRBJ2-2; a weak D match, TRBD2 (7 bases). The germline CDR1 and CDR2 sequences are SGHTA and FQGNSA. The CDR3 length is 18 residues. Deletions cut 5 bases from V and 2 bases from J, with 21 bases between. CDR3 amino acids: CASSPWGRGSGNTGELFF. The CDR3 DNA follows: TGTGCCAGCAGCCCTTGGGGGCGGGGGAGCGGAAACACCGGGGAGCTGTTTTTT. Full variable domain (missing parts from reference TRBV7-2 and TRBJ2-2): GAGVSQSPSNKVTEKGKDVELRCDPISGHTALYWYRQSLGQGLEFLIYFQGNSAPDKSGLPSDRFSAERTGGSVSTLTIQRTQQEDSAVYLCASSPWGRGSGNTGELFFGEGSRLTVL.

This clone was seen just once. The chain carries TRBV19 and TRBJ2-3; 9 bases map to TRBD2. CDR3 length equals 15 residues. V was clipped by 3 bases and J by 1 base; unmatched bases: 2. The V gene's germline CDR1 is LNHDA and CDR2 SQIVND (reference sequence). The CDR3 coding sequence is TGTGCCAGTAGTATTATAGCGGGAGGCACAGATACGCAGTATTTT. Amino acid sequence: CASSIIAGGTDTQYF. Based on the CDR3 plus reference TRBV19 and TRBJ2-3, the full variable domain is DGGITQSPKYLFRKEGQNVTLSCEQNLNHDAMYWYRQDPGQGLRLIYYSQIVNDFQKGDIAEGYSVSREKKESFPLTVTSAQKNPTAFYLCASSIIAGGTDTQYFGPGTRLTVL.

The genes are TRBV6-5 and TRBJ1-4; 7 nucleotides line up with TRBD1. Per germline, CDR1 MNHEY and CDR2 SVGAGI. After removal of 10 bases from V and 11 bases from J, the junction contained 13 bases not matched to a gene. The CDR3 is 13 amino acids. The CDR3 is CANPTGFGKKLFF. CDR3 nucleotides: TGTGCCAACCCGACAGGGTTTGGTAAGAAACTGTTTTTT.

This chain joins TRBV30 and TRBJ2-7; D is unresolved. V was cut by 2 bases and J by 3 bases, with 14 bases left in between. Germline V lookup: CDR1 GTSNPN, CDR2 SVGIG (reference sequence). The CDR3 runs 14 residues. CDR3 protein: CAWSNGLSGYEQYV. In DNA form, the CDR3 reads TGTGCCTGGAGTAATGGCCTCTCGGGCTACGAGCAGTACGTC.

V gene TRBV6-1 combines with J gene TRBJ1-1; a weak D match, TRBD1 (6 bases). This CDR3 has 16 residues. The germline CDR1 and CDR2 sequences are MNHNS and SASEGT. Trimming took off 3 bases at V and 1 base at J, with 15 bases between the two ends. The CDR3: CASSDGGRGGNTEAFF. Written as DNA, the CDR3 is TGTGCCAGCAGTGATGGTGGGCGAGGGGGGAACACTGAAGCTTTCTTT.

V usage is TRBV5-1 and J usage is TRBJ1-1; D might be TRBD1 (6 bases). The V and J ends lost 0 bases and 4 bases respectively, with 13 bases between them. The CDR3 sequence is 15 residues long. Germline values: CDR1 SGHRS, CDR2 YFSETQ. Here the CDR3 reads CASSLGTVGGTEAFF. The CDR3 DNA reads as TGCGCCAGCAGCTTGGGGACAGTGGGAGGCACTGAAGCTTTCTTT. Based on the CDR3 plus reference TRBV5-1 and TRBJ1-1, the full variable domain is KAGVTQTPRYLIKTRGQQVTLSCSPISGHRSVSWYQQTPGQGLQFLFEYFSETQRNKGNFPGRFSGRQFSNSRSEMNVSTLELGDSALYLCASSLGTVGGTEAFFGQGTRLTVV.

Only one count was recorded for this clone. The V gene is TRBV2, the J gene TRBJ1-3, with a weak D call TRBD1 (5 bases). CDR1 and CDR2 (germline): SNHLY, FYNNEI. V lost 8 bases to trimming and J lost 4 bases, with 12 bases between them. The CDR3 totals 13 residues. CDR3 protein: CASLRGSGNTIYF. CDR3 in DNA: TGTGCCAGCCTTCGGGGGTCAGGAAACACCATATATTTT.

CDR3: CASSSSAGGDTEAFF. Here the CDR3 DNA reads TGTGCCAGCAGCTCCTCGGCTGGGGGGGACACTGAAGCTTTCTTT. This rearrangement joins TRBV7-7 to TRBJ1-1, with D maybe TRBD1 (5 bases). Germline lookup yields CDR1 SSHAT and CDR2 FNYEAQ (reference sequence). The CDR3 is 15 residues long. V was shortened by 4 bases and J by 3 bases, with 15 bases between the two germline ends.

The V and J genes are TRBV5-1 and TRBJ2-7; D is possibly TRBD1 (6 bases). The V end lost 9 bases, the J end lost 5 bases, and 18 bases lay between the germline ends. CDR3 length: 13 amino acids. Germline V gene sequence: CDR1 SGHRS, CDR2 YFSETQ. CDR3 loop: CATARGLDHEQYF. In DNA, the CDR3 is TGCGCCACGGCCAGGGGTTTGGACCACGAGCAGTACTTC.

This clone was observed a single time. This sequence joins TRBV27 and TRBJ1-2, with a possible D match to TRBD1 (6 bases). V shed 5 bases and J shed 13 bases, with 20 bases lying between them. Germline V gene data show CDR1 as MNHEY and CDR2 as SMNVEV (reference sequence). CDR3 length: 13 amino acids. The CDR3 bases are TGTGCCAGCAGTCCCGGGGACATCAATATAGGCACCTTC. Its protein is CASSPGDINIGTF.

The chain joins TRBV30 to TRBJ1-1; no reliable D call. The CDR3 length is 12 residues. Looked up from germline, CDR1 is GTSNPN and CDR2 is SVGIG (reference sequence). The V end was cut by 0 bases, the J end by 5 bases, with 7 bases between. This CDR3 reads CAWSVRGTEAFF. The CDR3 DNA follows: TGTGCCTGGAGTGTACGGGGAACTGAAGCTTTCTTT.

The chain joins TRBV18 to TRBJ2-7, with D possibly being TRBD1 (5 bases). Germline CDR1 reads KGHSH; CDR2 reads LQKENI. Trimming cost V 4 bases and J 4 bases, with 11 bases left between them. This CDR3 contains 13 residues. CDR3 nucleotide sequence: TGTGCCAGCTCACAGGGGTCTTTATACGAGCAGTACGTC. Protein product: CASSQGSLYEQYV.

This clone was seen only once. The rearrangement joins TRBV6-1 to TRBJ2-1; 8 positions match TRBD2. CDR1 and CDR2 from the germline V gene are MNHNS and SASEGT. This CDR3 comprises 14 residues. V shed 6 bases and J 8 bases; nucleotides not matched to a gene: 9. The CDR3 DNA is TGTGCCAGCAGGCTGCGGGGGGCGCTAGATGAGCAGTTCTTC. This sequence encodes CASRLRGALDEQFF.

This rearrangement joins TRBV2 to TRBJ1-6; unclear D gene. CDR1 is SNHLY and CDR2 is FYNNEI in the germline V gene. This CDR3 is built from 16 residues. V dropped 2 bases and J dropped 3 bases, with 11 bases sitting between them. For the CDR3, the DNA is TGTGCCAGCAGTGAAAAGGCCCCGCTCTATAATTCACCCCTCCACTTT. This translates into CASSEKAPLYNSPLHF.

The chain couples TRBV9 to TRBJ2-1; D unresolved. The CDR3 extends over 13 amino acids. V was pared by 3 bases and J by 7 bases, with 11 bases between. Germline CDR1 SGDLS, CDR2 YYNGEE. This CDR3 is CASSGHVGNEQFF. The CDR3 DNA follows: TGTGCCAGCAGCGGACACGTCGGGAATGAGCAGTTCTTC.

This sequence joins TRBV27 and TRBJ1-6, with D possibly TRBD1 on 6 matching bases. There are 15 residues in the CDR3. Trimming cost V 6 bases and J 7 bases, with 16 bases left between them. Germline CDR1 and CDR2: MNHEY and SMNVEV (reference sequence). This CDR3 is CASRLNRVGNSPLHF. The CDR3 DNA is TGTGCCAGCAGACTCAACAGGGTAGGCAATTCACCCCTCCACTTT.

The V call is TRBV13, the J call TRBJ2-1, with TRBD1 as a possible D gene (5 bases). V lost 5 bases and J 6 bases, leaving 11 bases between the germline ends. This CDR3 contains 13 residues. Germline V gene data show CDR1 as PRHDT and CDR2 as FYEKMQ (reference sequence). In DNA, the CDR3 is TGTGCCAGCAGCCGCGGACACCCCAATGAGCAGTTCTTC. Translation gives CASSRGHPNEQFF.

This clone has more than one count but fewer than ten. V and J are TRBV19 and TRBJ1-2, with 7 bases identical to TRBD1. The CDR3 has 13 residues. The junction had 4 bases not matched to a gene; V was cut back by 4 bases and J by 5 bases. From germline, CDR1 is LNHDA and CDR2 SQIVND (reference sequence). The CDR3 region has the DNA TGTGCCAGTAGTAGGGACAGAGTATATGGCTACACCTTC. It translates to CASSRDRVYGYTF.

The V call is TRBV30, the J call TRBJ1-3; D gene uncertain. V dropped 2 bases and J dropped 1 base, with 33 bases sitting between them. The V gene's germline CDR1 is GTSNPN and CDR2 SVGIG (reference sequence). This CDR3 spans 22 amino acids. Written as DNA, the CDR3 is TGTGCCTGGAGTAACGAATATGCGGGAGAATTAAATCCGCGTAATTCTGGAAACACCATATATTTT. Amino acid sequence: CAWSNEYAGELNPRNSGNTIYF.